What follows are 32 T cell receptor beta chains derived from one specimen sequenced in a study of blood T cell repertoires in COVID-19. Assay used: immunoSEQ multiplex PCR; TCRdb lists only in-frame clones, some missing. The table lists 280,000 or so clones, about 85% of them singletons. The sample consisted of PBMCs or T cells enriched from blood (not recorded which). The receptors stem from a woman aged 50 to 60 who had recovered from COVID-19.

The V and J genes are TRBV29-1 and TRBJ1-3, with a tentative D call TRBD1 (6 bases). V lost 4 bases, J lost 0 bases, and 13 bases lay in between. There are 15 residues in the CDR3. CDR1 and CDR2 from the germline V gene are SQVTM and ANQGSEA. CDR3: CSVVSRTVSGNTIYF. The CDR3 coding sequence is TGCAGCGTTGTTTCCAGGACAGTCTCTGGAAACACCATATATTTT.

This clone was recorded only once. The J gene is TRBJ1-4, the V gene TRBV5-1; 10 bases are shared with TRBD1. CDR3 length equals 14 residues. Trimming took 5 bases from V and 8 from J; bases not matched to a gene: 6. Germline V gene lookup returns CDR1 SGHRS and CDR2 YFSETQ. CDR3 sequence: CASSRDRGVEKLFF. CDR3 in DNA: TGCGCCAGCAGTCGGGACAGGGGAGTAGAAAAACTGTTTTTT.

This chain links TRBV24-1 with TRBJ2-5, with 14 bases that match TRBD2. The germline CDR1 and CDR2 sequences are KGHDR and SFDVKD. The CDR3 sequence is 16 residues long. The V gene end was trimmed by 2 bases and the J gene end by 5 bases; junction bases not matched to a gene: 3. The CDR3 is CATSDSGLAGVETQYF. CDR3 bases: TGTGCCACCAGTGATTCGGGACTAGCGGGAGTCGAGACCCAGTACTTC.

The rearrangement uses TRBV19 and TRBJ2-1; 10 nucleotides align to TRBD2. Germline trimming cut 7 bases from V and 10 bases from J; bases unmatched to any gene: 16. The CDR3 spans 16 residues. Per germline, CDR1 LNHDA and CDR2 SQIVND (reference sequence). DNA of the CDR3: TGTGCCAGTACCCTGGGGGTAGCGGGAGGATCTGGCGAGCAGTTCTTC. It specifies CASTLGVAGGSGEQFF.

V usage is TRBV25-1 and J usage is TRBJ1-6, with unresolved D. Trimming removed 2 bases at V and 14 bases at J, with 7 bases between. Germline CDR1 is MGHDK and CDR2 is SYGVNS. The CDR3 is made up of 11 amino acids. The CDR3 nucleotides are TGTGCCAGCAGTGAAGAGCAGGCCCTCCACTTT. This gives the protein CASSEEQALHF. Full variable domain (missing parts from reference TRBV25-1 and TRBJ1-6): EADIYQTPRYLVIGTGKKITLECSQTMGHDKMYWYQQDPGMELHLIHYSYGVNSTEKGDLSSESTVSRIRTEHFPLTLESARPSHTSQYLCASSEEQALHFGNGTRLTVT.

The genes are TRBV7-3 and TRBJ1-2; 9 bases map to TRBD1. The V segment lost 0 bases and the J segment 4 bases; nucleotides outside the gene matches: 9. This CDR3 spans 17 amino acids. Looked up from germline, CDR1 is SGHTA and CDR2 is FQGTGA. The CDR3 is CASSLTSSQGAAYGYTF. CDR3 nucleotide sequence: TGTGCCAGCAGCTTAACGTCCTCACAGGGGGCTGCCTATGGCTACACCTTC.

The chain carries TRBV4-1 and TRBJ2-3; D unclear. The germline V and J ends were trimmed by 1 base and 0 bases, with 11 bases remaining between them. The germline V gene encodes CDR1 MGHRA and CDR2 YSYEKL. The CDR3 is made up of 16 amino acids. CDR3 protein: CASSQGSRLSTDTQYF. In DNA form, the CDR3 reads TGCGCCAGCAGCCAAGGGTCCCGACTTAGCACAGATACGCAGTATTTT.

A single count supports this clone. The genes are TRBV27 and TRBJ1-6; D is unclear. The CDR3 length is 12 residues. Germline values: CDR1 MNHEY, CDR2 SMNVEV (reference sequence). Deletions cut 3 bases from V and 7 bases from J, with 4 bases between. The CDR3 DNA is TGTGCCAGCAGTTTCGGGAATTCACCCCTCCACTTT. Its protein is CASSFGNSPLHF.

CDR3 sequence (DNA): TGTGCCAGCAGCTTTGTTAGCCGGACAGGGGGCTTTTCTGGGGCCAACGTCCTGACTTTC. It yields the protein CASSFVSRTGGFSGANVLTF. The V gene is TRBV12-1, the J gene TRBJ2-6; no DNA check was done on the table's D call, TRBD1. TRBV12-1 is a pseudogene. CDR3 size: 20 residues.

This chain connects TRBV9 to TRBJ2-7; D might be TRBD2 (6 bases). This CDR3 has 17 residues. CDR1 is SGDLS, CDR2 YYNGEE, per germline. Trimming left V 2 bases short and J 5 bases short, with 23 bases between. CDR3: CASSVSWELALCDEQYF. The CDR3 nucleotides are TGTGCCAGCAGCGTCTCCTGGGAACTAGCTTTGTGCGACGAGCAGTACTTC.

V gene TRBV6-5 combines with J gene TRBJ1-5, with 8 bases lining up with TRBD1. The CDR3 runs to 14 residues. Germline-derived CDR1 and CDR2 are MNHEY and SVGAGI. The J segment lost 6 bases and the V segment lost 6 bases, leaving 7 bases of the junction unmatched. This CDR3 reads CASRLTGASQPQHF. Written as DNA, the CDR3 is TGTGCCAGCAGATTGACAGGGGCCAGTCAGCCCCAGCATTTT.

V is TRBV6-1 and J is TRBJ1-2; D is unclear. This CDR3 is 12 amino acids long. V gave up 2 bases and J gave up 5 bases, with 6 bases separating them. Germline-derived CDR1 and CDR2 are MNHNS and SASEGT. The CDR3 region is CASSEPEYGYTF. DNA for the CDR3: TGTGCCAGCAGTGAACCGGAGTATGGCTACACCTTC.

This chain uses TRBV19 with TRBJ2-3; weak D call: TRBD1 (5 bases). This CDR3 is built from 15 residues. Per the germline V gene, CDR1 is LNHDA and CDR2 is SQIVND (reference sequence). With 3 bases removed from V and 5 bases from J, the gap between germline ends came to 15 bases. The CDR3 sequence is CASSMGQWVGDTQYF. As DNA, the CDR3 is TGTGCCAGTAGTATGGGGCAGTGGGTGGGAGATACGCAGTATTTT.

The chain has TRBV24-1 and TRBJ2-7; tentative D call: TRBD1 (8 bases). V gave up 3 bases and J gave up 2 bases, with 10 bases separating them. CDR3 size: 14 residues. Germline V lookup: CDR1 KGHDR, CDR2 SFDVKD. The CDR3 protein is CATSDTGGAYEQYF. In DNA, the CDR3 is TGTGCCACCAGTGATACAGGGGGGGCCTACGAGCAGTACTTC.

This clone has only a few counts. This chain uses TRBV6-5 with TRBJ2-7; D is undetermined. There are 16 residues in the CDR3. Germline CDR1 reads MNHEY; CDR2 reads SVGAGI. Deletions cut 0 bases from V and 3 bases from J, with 15 bases between. CDR3 in amino acids: CASSYSKQRSIYEQYF. The CDR3 DNA is TGTGCCAGCAGTTACTCGAAGCAGAGGAGCATCTACGAGCAGTACTTC.

The rearrangement uses TRBV18 and TRBJ1-4; D may be TRBD1 (5 bases). The CDR3 has 15 amino acids. Germline values: CDR1 KGHSH, CDR2 LQKENI. Trimming cost V 0 bases and J 6 bases, with 11 bases left between them. The CDR3 region has the DNA TGTGCCAGCTCACCACCGGGAGGGGTGGATGAAAAACTGTTTTTT. It specifies CASSPPGGVDEKLFF.

This rearrangement joins TRBV10-3 to TRBJ2-5; 8 positions match TRBD1. The CDR3 contains 14 residues. The V gene's germline CDR1 is ENHRY and CDR2 SYGVKD. V gave up 5 bases and J gave up 0 bases; unmatched junction bases: 2. The CDR3 DNA follows: TGTGCCATCAGTCCGGGACAGGACCAAGAGACCCAGTACTTC. As protein: CAISPGQDQETQYF.

The J gene is TRBJ2-5, the V gene TRBV30, with 9 bases fitting TRBD2. CDR3 length: 14 amino acids. Germline V gene lookup returns CDR1 GTSNPN and CDR2 SVGIG (reference sequence). The V and J ends lost 2 bases and 5 bases, in that order; junction bases with no gene match: 6. The CDR3 loop is CAWSFSGGRETQYF. The DNA for the CDR3 is TGTGCCTGGAGTTTTAGCGGGGGCCGGGAGACCCAGTACTTC. The variable domain in full, with the rest retrieved from reference TRBV30 and TRBJ2-5, is SQTIHQWPATLVQPVGSPLSLECTVEGTSNPNLYWYRQAAGRGLQLLFYSVGIGQISSEVPQNLSASRPQDRQFILSSKKLLLSDSGFYLCAWSFSGGRETQYFGPGTRLLVL.

This clone was seen just once. The CDR3 region has the DNA TGTGCCAGCAGCTTCGTGACAGATAACACTGAAGCTTTCTTT. Its protein product is CASSFVTDNTEAFF. The chain combines TRBV13 with TRBJ1-1; a possible D gene is TRBD1 (5 bases). The V gene's germline CDR1 is PRHDT and CDR2 FYEKMQ (reference sequence). V lost 3 bases to trimming and J lost 2 bases, with 10 bases between them. The CDR3 runs 14 residues.

J is TRBJ2-3 and V is TRBV18; 9 nucleotides align to TRBD1. V lost 3 bases, J lost 3 bases, and 4 bases stayed unmatched. CDR1 KGHSH and CDR2 LQKENI come from the germline V gene. The CDR3 has 15 residues. In DNA form, the CDR3 reads TGTGCCAGCTCACCCTTAGGACAGGGGACAGATACGCAGTATTTT. Protein: CASSPLGQGTDTQYF. Variable domain in full (rest from reference TRBV18 and TRBJ2-3): NAGVMQNPRHLVRRRGQEARLRCSPMKGHSHVYWYRQLPEEGLKFMVYLQKENIIDESGMPKERFSAEFPKEGPSILRIQQVVRGDSAAYFCASSPLGQGTDTQYFGPGTRLTVL.

The chain employs TRBV11-2 and TRBJ2-5, with TRBD2 identical over 9 bases. CDR1 is SGHAT and CDR2 is FQNNGV in the germline V gene. The V and J ends lost 6 bases and 9 bases, in that order; junction bases with no gene match: 17. CDR3 length equals 16 residues. CDR3 region: CASRHSSSGEPFAQYF. The CDR3 coding sequence is TGTGCCAGCAGGCATAGTTCTAGCGGGGAACCGTTTGCCCAGTACTTC.

This clone has just one count. The rearrangement joins TRBV27 to TRBJ1-5; TRBD1 agrees at 8 bases. Germline values: CDR1 MNHEY, CDR2 SMNVEV (reference sequence). With V trimmed by 6 bases and J by 0 bases, 4 bases remained unmatched. This CDR3 is 15 amino acids long. The CDR3 protein is CASRSGGLSNQPQHF. The CDR3 bases are TGTGCCAGCAGATCAGGGGGCCTTAGCAATCAGCCCCAGCATTTT.

The table lists this clone with a few counts. This chain links TRBV4-1 with TRBJ1-4; D unresolved. The CDR3 is 16 residues long. The germline V and J ends were trimmed by 4 bases and 8 bases, with 20 bases remaining between them. Germline CDR1 reads MGHRA; CDR2 reads YSYEKL. DNA of the CDR3: TGCGCCAGCAGCCGATCTAGGGCGGGAGATGGGGAAAAACTGTTTTTT. This sequence encodes CASSRSRAGDGEKLFF.

The chain links TRBV6-4 to TRBJ2-1; 12 bases fit TRBD2. Germline V lookup: CDR1 MRHNA, CDR2 SNTAGT. The CDR3 contains 15 residues. Trimming at V came to 5 bases and at J to 6 bases, leaving 5 bases not matched to a gene. In DNA form, the CDR3 reads TGTGCCAGCAGTAACCTAGCGGGAGGGGGCAATGAGCAGTTCTTC. Amino acids: CASSNLAGGGNEQFF.

V and J are TRBV19 and TRBJ1-1; TRBD1 matches 7 bases. Germline trimming cut 4 bases from V and 6 bases from J; bases unmatched to any gene: 8. There are 14 residues in the CDR3. The germline CDR1 and CDR2 sequences are LNHDA and SQIVND (reference sequence). The CDR3 bases are TGTGCCAGTAGTAAAGACAGGGCGGGGCCTGAAGCTTTCTTT. Protein: CASSKDRAGPEAFF.

The chain combines TRBV18 with TRBJ1-2, with a weak D call TRBD1 (5 bases). CDR1 is KGHSH, CDR2 LQKENI, per germline. This CDR3 comprises 15 residues. Trimming took off 2 bases at V and 0 bases at J, with 10 bases between the two ends. CDR3 coding DNA: TGTGCCAGCTCACCAGAAGGGGAACCTAACTATGGCTACACCTTC. Its translation is CASSPEGEPNYGYTF. The full variable domain, completed using reference TRBV18 and TRBJ1-2, is NAGVMQNPRHLVRRRGQEARLRCSPMKGHSHVYWYRQLPEEGLKFMVYLQKENIIDESGMPKERFSAEFPKEGPSILRIQQVVRGDSAAYFCASSPEGEPNYGYTFGSGTRLTVV.

V usage is TRBV11-2 and J usage is TRBJ1-1, with D perhaps matching TRBD1 (5 bases). Per germline, CDR1 SGHAT and CDR2 FQNNGV. The CDR3 loop spans 15 amino acids. Trimming stripped 3 bases from V and 3 bases from J, with 14 bases between. The CDR3 is CASSLGQAIYTEAFF. CDR3 nucleotide sequence: TGTGCCAGCAGCTTGGGGCAGGCCATCTACACTGAAGCTTTCTTT.

J is TRBJ2-7 and V is TRBV5-1; D call uncertain. V was clipped by 4 bases and J by 6 bases, with 14 bases between them. The germline V gene encodes CDR1 SGHRS and CDR2 YFSETQ. The CDR3 spans 13 residues. Here the CDR3 reads CASSQSSTLEQYF. The CDR3 nucleotides are TGCGCCAGCAGCCAGTCTAGTACCCTCGAGCAGTACTTC.

This clone was seen a handful of times. The chain recombines TRBV28 with TRBJ2-7; D perhaps matches TRBD1 (5 bases). V lost 7 bases and J 0 bases, leaving 10 bases between the germline ends. This CDR3 spans 13 amino acids. Germline V gene sequence: CDR1 MDHEN, CDR2 SYDVKM. In DNA, the CDR3 is TGTGCCAGCAAGGGGCCCTACTCCTACGAGCAGTACTTC. Protein: CASKGPYSYEQYF.

The sample holds one count of this clone. The chain uses TRBV6-4 and TRBJ2-2; no clear D. The CDR3 spans 16 residues. The germline gives CDR1 MRHNA, CDR2 SNTAGT. V dropped 0 bases and J dropped 3 bases, with 11 bases sitting between them. The CDR3: CASSDSAGKDTGELFF. Written as DNA, the CDR3 is TGTGCCAGCAGTGACTCGGCAGGAAAGGACACCGGGGAGCTGTTTTTT.

This chain connects TRBV13 to TRBJ2-2; 8 nucleotides match TRBD1. The CDR3 runs 16 residues. The germline gives CDR1 PRHDT, CDR2 FYEKMQ (reference sequence). V shed 4 bases and J 4 bases; nucleotides not matched to a gene: 8. The CDR3 spells CASSSGQGRVTGELFF. The CDR3 nucleotides are TGTGCCAGCAGCTCAGGACAGGGAAGGGTCACCGGGGAGCTGTTTTTT.

In this sample, this clone turned up a few times. The chain is built from TRBV4-1 and TRBJ1-2; the D gene is possibly TRBD1 (5 bases). Germline-derived CDR1 and CDR2 are MGHRA and YSYEKL. The CDR3 loop spans 16 amino acids. Between the trimmed V and J ends, which lost 0 bases and 1 base, there was a span of 12 bases. This CDR3 is CASSQEYTTDNYGYTF. CDR3 bases: TGCGCCAGCAGCCAAGAGTACACGACAGATAACTATGGCTACACCTTC.